Shown below are 26 T cell receptor beta chains from a single sample sequenced in a study of glioma-infiltrating T cells after dendritic cell vaccination. Method: immunoSEQ multiplex PCR; TCRdb's copy keeps in-frame clones and lacks some. The sample lists fewer than 85,000 clones; 65% to 90% were seen once. This material consisted of blood, taken before dendritic cell vaccination. The receptors shown here come from a human donor with glioblastoma.

The V call is TRBV25-1, the J call TRBJ2-6; TRBD2 matches at 12 bases. V lost 3 bases, J lost 1 base, and 4 bases stayed unmatched. The germline V gene has CDR1 MGHDK and CDR2 SYGVNS. The CDR3 contains 18 residues. Here the CDR3 DNA reads TGTGCCAGCAGTGACTCTAGCGGGGGGGGGTCTGGGGCCAACGTCCTGACTTTC. As protein: CASSDSSGGGSGANVLTF.

The V call is TRBV4-3, the J call TRBJ2-5; 10 bases are shared with TRBD1. Germline CDR1 is LGHNA and CDR2 is YSLEER. The CDR3 length is 15 residues. Trimming at V came to 0 bases and at J to 3 bases, leaving 1 base not matched to a gene. The CDR3 DNA reads TGCGCCAGCAGCCAAGATGGGACAGGGGAAGAGACCCAGTACTTC. Protein: CASSQDGTGEETQYF.

This clone was seen more than once but under ten times. The V gene is TRBV7-9, the J gene TRBJ2-7; D is unclear. CDR3 length: 14 residues. The germline gives CDR1 SEHNR, CDR2 FQNEAQ (reference sequence). Trimming left V 5 bases short and J 5 bases short, with 16 bases between. The CDR3, as DNA: TGTGCCAGCAGCCCCCCCAGACTTTTTGACGAGCAGTACTTC. The encoded protein is CASSPPRLFDEQYF.

V and J are TRBV29-1 and TRBJ1-2; D may be TRBD1 (6 bases). V dropped 4 bases and J dropped 4 bases, with 10 bases sitting between them. In germline, CDR1 is SQVTM, CDR2 ANQGSEA. The length of the CDR3 is 12 residues. Here the CDR3 DNA reads TGCAGCGTTGGGACAGATGGCTATGGCTACACCTTC. Encoded protein: CSVGTDGYGYTF.

This rearrangement joins TRBV11-2 to TRBJ2-1, with TRBD1 matching 7 bases. V lost 2 bases and J lost 7; bases outside the gene matches: 8. The CDR3 runs to 15 residues. Germline V CDR1 and CDR2: SGHAT, FQNNGV. CDR3 in DNA: TGTGCCAGCAGCTTACCATTGAGGGGGCTTAATGAGCAGTTCTTC. This translates into CASSLPLRGLNEQFF.

The V and J genes are TRBV5-4 and TRBJ2-5; D unclear. CDR3 size: 14 residues. The germline V gene has CDR1 SGHNT and CDR2 YYREEE (reference sequence). V lost 0 bases to trimming and J lost 5 bases, with 11 bases between them. CDR3 coding DNA: TGTGCCAGCAGCTTGGGACCGCCGGAGGAGACCCAGTACTTC. Protein: CASSLGPPEETQYF.

The chain is built from TRBV7-9 and TRBJ2-1, with TRBD2 as a possible D gene (6 bases). This CDR3 region has 14 residues. Germline lookup yields CDR1 SEHNR and CDR2 FQNEAQ (reference sequence). Trimming cost V 5 bases and J 5 bases, with 13 bases left between them. CDR3 DNA: TGTGCCAGCAGCCCACGGGGGACGAACAATGAGCAGTTCTTC. It encodes CASSPRGTNNEQFF.

This clone came up once. The chain links TRBV6-1 to TRBJ1-5, with D uncertain. Germline V gene data show CDR1 as MNHNS and CDR2 as SASEGT. This CDR3 has 15 amino acids. V lost 3 bases, J lost 4 bases, and 13 bases lay in between. CDR3 DNA sequence: TGTGCCAGCAGTGACCCCCCCGACTCTAATCAGCCCCAGCATTTT. It translates to CASSDPPDSNQPQHF.

This chain joins TRBV14 and TRBJ2-7; TRBD1 is a possible D gene (6 bases). Trimming removed 0 bases from V and 2 bases from J, with 11 bases in between. Germline V gene sequence: CDR1 SGHDN, CDR2 FVKESK. CDR3 length: 15 amino acids. The CDR3 protein is CASSQEWDTTYEQYF. CDR3 in DNA: TGTGCCAGCAGCCAAGAATGGGACACTACCTACGAGCAGTACTTC.

There are a few counts of this clone. The chain carries TRBV7-2 and TRBJ1-1; no definite D call. This CDR3 contains 13 residues. Germline loops: CDR1 SGHTA, CDR2 FQGNSA. V lost 6 bases, J lost 1 base, and 9 bases lay in between. This chain's CDR3 is CASSSDTNTEAFF. The DNA of the CDR3 is TGTGCCAGCAGTTCCGACACGAACACTGAAGCTTTCTTT. The whole variable domain, filled in from reference TRBV7-2 and TRBJ1-1, reads GAGVSQSPSNKVTEKGKDVELRCDPISGHTALYWYRQSLGQGLEFLIYFQGNSAPDKSGLPSDRFSAERTGGSVSTLTIQRTQQEDSAVYLCASSSDTNTEAFFGQGTRLTVV.

The chain employs TRBV7-2 and TRBJ1-1; D is undetermined. Between the trimmed V and J ends, which lost 3 bases and 1 base, there was a span of 9 bases. In germline, CDR1 is SGHTA, CDR2 FQGNSA. The CDR3 sequence is 14 residues long. The CDR3 loop is CASSLDRENTEAFF. For the CDR3, the DNA is TGTGCCAGCAGCTTGGACCGGGAGAACACTGAAGCTTTCTTT.

The chain uses TRBV5-8 and TRBJ1-4; TRBD1 is a possible D gene (6 bases). V was shortened by 6 bases and J by 5 bases, with 17 bases between the two germline ends. Germline assignment: CDR1 SGHTS and CDR2 YDEGEE. This CDR3 spans 15 amino acids. The CDR3 loop reads CASKVGTLRNEKLFF. The CDR3 DNA is TGTGCCAGCAAAGTCGGGACACTTCGAAATGAAAAACTGTTTTTT. Using reference TRBV5-8 and TRBJ1-4 for the parts outside the CDR3, the full variable domain is EAGVTQSPTHLIKTRGQQATLRCSPISGHTSVYWYQQALGLGLQFLLWYDEGEERNRGNFPPRFSGRQFPNYSSELNVNALELEDSALYLCASKVGTLRNEKLFFGSGTQLSVL.

The chain has TRBV11-2 and TRBJ1-3; 7 bases line up with TRBD1. CDR1 is SGHAT and CDR2 is FQNNGV in the germline V gene. J gave up 1 base and V 3 bases, and 6 bases lay outside the gene matches. The CDR3 has 16 residues. The CDR3, as DNA: TGTGCCAGCAGCTTTACAGGGGCCGGTTCTGGAAACACCATATATTTT. Protein: CASSFTGAGSGNTIYF. Full variable domain (rest looked up from reference TRBV11-2 and TRBJ1-3): EAGVAQSPRYKIIEKRQSVAFWCNPISGHATLYWYQQILGQGPKLLIQFQNNGVVDDSQLPKDRFSAERLKGVDSTLKIQPAKLEDSAVYLCASSFTGAGSGNTIYFGEGSWLTVV.

This clone has just one count. This chain joins TRBV19 and TRBJ1-6; D ambiguous. Between the trimmed V and J ends, which lost 5 bases and 16 bases, there was a span of 27 bases. Germline V gene lookup returns CDR1 LNHDA and CDR2 SQIVND (reference sequence). The CDR3 is 16 amino acids. The CDR3 spells CASSVSSYPSPPRLHF. CDR3 nucleotides: TGTGCCAGTAGTGTTTCCAGTTACCCTTCGCCCCCCAGGCTCCACTTT. The full variable domain, in which reference TRBV19 and TRBJ1-6 provide the parts outside the CDR3, is DGGITQSPKYLFRKEGQNVTLSCEQNLNHDAMYWYRQDPGQGLRLIYYSQIVNDFQKGDIAEGYSVSREKKESFPLTVTSAQKNPTAFYLCASSVSSYPSPPRLHFGNGTRLTVT.

This chain uses TRBV4-1 with TRBJ1-2, with 10 bases that match TRBD1. Germline-derived CDR1 and CDR2 are MGHRA and YSYEKL. V dropped 1 base and J dropped 5; count of bases not matched to a gene: 10. The CDR3 is 17 amino acids. CDR3 loop: CASSQVGPPGQGYGYTF. In DNA, the CDR3 is TGCGCCAGCAGCCAAGTTGGCCCGCCGGGACAGGGGTATGGCTACACCTTC.

The V and J genes are TRBV4-2 and TRBJ1-1; weak D call: TRBD1 (5 bases). Germline V CDR1 and CDR2: LGHNA, YNFKEQ. With 0 bases removed from V and 1 base from J, the gap between germline ends came to 12 bases. This CDR3 has 16 amino acids. CDR3 protein: CASSQEFWDSNTEAFF. In DNA, the CDR3 is TGTGCCAGCAGCCAAGAATTTTGGGACTCGAACACTGAAGCTTTCTTT.

This sequence joins TRBV11-1 and TRBJ2-3; unclear D gene. The CDR3 sequence is 17 residues long. V dropped 1 base and J dropped 1 base, with 15 bases sitting between them. Germline values: CDR1 SGHAT, CDR2 FQDESV (reference sequence). The CDR3, as DNA: TGTGCCAGCAGCTTAGAGAGGCCAGACGCGGGCACAGATACGCAGTATTTT. It encodes CASSLERPDAGTDTQYF. Looking up the rest from reference TRBV11-1 and TRBJ2-3 gives the full variable domain: EAEVAQSPRYKITEKSQAVAFWCDPISGHATLYWYRQILGQGPELLVQFQDESVVDDSQLPKDRFSAERLKGVDSTLKIQPAELGDSAMYLCASSLERPDAGTDTQYFGPGTRLTVL.

This clone has only one observation. The chain links TRBV4-1 to TRBJ2-7; TRBD2 agrees at 10 bases. V shed 5 bases and J 5 bases; nucleotides not matched to a gene: 6. The CDR3 loop spans 14 amino acids. Germline V CDR1 and CDR2: MGHRA, YSYEKL. The CDR3 DNA reads as TGCGCCAGCAGCTCGGGACTAGCGAAGCACGAGCAGTACTTC. It is translated as CASSSGLAKHEQYF.

The CDR3: CASSSPRGGGLGHGYTF. In DNA, the CDR3 is TGTGCCAGCAGCTCCCCACGCGGCGGGGGGCTGGGGCATGGCTACACCTTC. The V gene is TRBV7-2, the J gene TRBJ1-2; TRBD1 is a possible D gene (6 bases). CDR1 and CDR2 (germline): SGHTA, FQGNSA. The CDR3 is 17 residues long. Trimming stripped 4 bases from V and 6 bases from J, with 24 bases between.

A few counts support this clone. The V call is TRBV6-6, the J call TRBJ1-1; perhaps TRBD1 as D (6 bases). The V and J ends lost 4 bases and 5 bases respectively, with 14 bases between them. This CDR3 is 14 amino acids long. Germline CDR1 and CDR2: MNHNY and SVGAGI (reference sequence). The CDR3 loop reads CASSSQGSTTEAFF. CDR3 coding DNA: TGTGCCAGCAGTTCCCAGGGGTCCACAACTGAAGCTTTCTTT.

Here the CDR3 DNA reads TGTGCCAGCAGCGACAGAAGGGCTAACTATGGCTACACCTTC. Translating it yields CASSDRRANYGYTF. The chain couples TRBV5-4 to TRBJ1-2; perhaps TRBD1 as D (5 bases). V lost 4 bases and J 0 bases, leaving 10 bases between the germline ends. The germline CDR1 and CDR2 sequences are SGHNT and YYREEE (reference sequence). The CDR3 sequence is 14 residues long.

The chain carries TRBV11-2 and TRBJ2-2; the match to TRBD1 covers 10 bases. The trim removed 3 bases at V and 6 bases at J, leaving 1 base unmatched. Germline V gene sequence: CDR1 SGHAT, CDR2 FQNNGV. The CDR3 is 14 residues long. CDR3 in amino acids: CASSFGTGAGELFF. The CDR3 region has the DNA TGTGCCAGCAGCTTTGGGACAGGGGCCGGGGAGCTGTTTTTT.

This clone is a singleton in its sample. V is TRBV11-3 and J is TRBJ2-1, with TRBD2 identical over 8 bases. CDR3 length equals 15 residues. Germline V gene lookup returns CDR1 SGHNT and CDR2 YENEEA. The ends lost 5 bases at V and 1 base at J; junction bases unmatched: 4. The DNA of the CDR3 is TGTGCCAGCAGCCCCGGGACTAGATCCTACAATGAGCAGTTCTTC. Protein product: CASSPGTRSYNEQFF.

V is TRBV25-1 and J is TRBJ1-2; 7 bases match TRBD1. J gave up 8 bases and V 6 bases, and 12 bases lay outside the gene matches. This CDR3 has 14 amino acids. CDR1 is MGHDK and CDR2 is SYGVNS in the germline V gene. The CDR3 here is CASSLETGYGGYTF. In nucleotides, the CDR3 is TGTGCCAGCAGCCTGGAGACAGGGTATGGCGGCTACACCTTC.

CDR3 bases: TGTGCCTTTATCCGGGACAGTACCTATAATTCACCCCTCCACTTT. Its translation is CAFIRDSTYNSPLHF. The chain couples TRBV30 to TRBJ1-6; 7 bases are shared with TRBD1. After removal of 7 bases from V and 2 bases from J, the junction contained 8 bases not matched to a gene. Germline CDR1 is GTSNPN and CDR2 is SVGIG (reference sequence). The CDR3 runs 15 residues.

J is TRBJ2-3 and V is TRBV9, with TRBD2 matching 10 bases. J lost 9 bases, V lost 0 bases, and 4 bases had no gene match. CDR3 size: 14 residues. Germline values: CDR1 SGDLS, CDR2 YYNGEE. CDR3 sequence (DNA): TGTGCCAGCAGCGTAGATCCTAGCGGGGGAACGCAGTATTTT. It translates to CASSVDPSGGTQYF. The entire variable domain, with the rest obtained from reference TRBV9 and TRBJ2-3, is as follows: DSGVTQTPKHLITATGQRVTLRCSPRSGDLSVYWYQQSLDQGLQFLIQYYNGEERAKGNILERFSAQQFPDLHSELNLSSLELGDSALYFCASSVDPSGGTQYFGPGTRLTVL.